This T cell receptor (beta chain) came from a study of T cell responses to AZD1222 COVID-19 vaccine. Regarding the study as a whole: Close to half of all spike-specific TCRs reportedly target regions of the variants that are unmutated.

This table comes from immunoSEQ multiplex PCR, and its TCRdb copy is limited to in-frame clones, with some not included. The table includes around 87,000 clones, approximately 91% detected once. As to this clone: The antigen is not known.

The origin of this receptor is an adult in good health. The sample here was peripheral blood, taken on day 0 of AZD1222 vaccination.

The CDR3 spells CASSVDGYAGNTIYF. In DNA form, the CDR3 reads TGTGCCAGCAGCGTAGACGGATATGCGGGAAACACCATATATTTT. The chain links TRBV9 to TRBJ1-3; D is unresolved. V was shortened by 0 bases and J by 4 bases, with 11 bases between the two germline ends. The CDR3 loop spans 15 amino acids. CDR1 is SGDLS and CDR2 is YYNGEE in the germline V gene.